This T cell receptor beta chain was identified in a study of lymphopenia after photon versus proton radiotherapy. Study-level points and caveats: Oligoclonal CD8+ Temra expansion after nadir drove photon patients' diversity drop. Under photons, naive T cells and diversity fell while effector/memory populations rose. A bigger post-nadir fall in TCR diversity correlated inversely with survival time in deceased patients. Better survival with proton therapy was suggested as possible, not demonstrated.

Repertoires were generated with immunoSEQ multiplex PCR, while TCRdb's copy carries only in-frame clones and drops some. The sample carries about 160,000 clones, about 88% recorded once. As regards this clone: Its specificity is not known.

Germline CDR1 GTSNPN, CDR2 SVGIG (reference sequence). Trimming removed 0 bases from V and 1 base from J, with 6 bases in between. The CDR3 covers 13 residues. V usage is TRBV30 and J usage is TRBJ2-5; no clear D. The TCR sequence derives from a man in his fifties or sixties with gastric cancer. This specimen consisted of peripheral blood, obtained from a patient treated with photon-based radiotherapy. This CDR3 is CAWSVRPQETQYF. The CDR3 DNA is TGTGCCTGGAGTGTACGGCCCCAAGAGACCCAGTACTTC.